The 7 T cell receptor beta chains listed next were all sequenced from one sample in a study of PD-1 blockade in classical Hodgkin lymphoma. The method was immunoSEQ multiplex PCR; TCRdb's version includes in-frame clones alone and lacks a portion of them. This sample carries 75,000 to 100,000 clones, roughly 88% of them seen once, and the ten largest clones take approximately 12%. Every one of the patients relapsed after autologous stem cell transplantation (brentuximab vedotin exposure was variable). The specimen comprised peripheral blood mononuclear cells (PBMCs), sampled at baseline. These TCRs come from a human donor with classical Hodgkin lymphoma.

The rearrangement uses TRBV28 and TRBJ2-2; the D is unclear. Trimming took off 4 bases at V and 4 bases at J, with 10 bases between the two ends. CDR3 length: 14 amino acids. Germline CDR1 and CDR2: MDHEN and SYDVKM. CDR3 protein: CASSSLIATGELFF. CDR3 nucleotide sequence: TGTGCCAGCAGTTCCCTGATTGCCACCGGGGAGCTGTTTTTT.

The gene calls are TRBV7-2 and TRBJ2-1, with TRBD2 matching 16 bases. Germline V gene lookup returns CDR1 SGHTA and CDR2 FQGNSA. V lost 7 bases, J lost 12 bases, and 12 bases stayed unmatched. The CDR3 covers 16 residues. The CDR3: CASIPPPGLAGGSQFF. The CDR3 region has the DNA TGTGCCAGCATTCCTCCTCCGGGACTAGCGGGAGGGTCGCAGTTCTTC.

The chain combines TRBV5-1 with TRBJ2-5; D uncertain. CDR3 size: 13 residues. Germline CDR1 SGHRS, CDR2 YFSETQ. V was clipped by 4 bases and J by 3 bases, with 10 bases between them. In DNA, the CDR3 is TGCGCCAGCAGCAAAGGGTCCAAAGAGACCCAGTACTTC. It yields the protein CASSKGSKETQYF.

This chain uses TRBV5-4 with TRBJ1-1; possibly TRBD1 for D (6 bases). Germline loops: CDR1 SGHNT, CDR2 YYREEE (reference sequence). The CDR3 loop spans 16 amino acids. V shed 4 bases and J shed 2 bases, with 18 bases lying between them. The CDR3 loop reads CASSPGGRGLNTEAFF. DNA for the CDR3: TGTGCCAGCAGCCCTGGAGGCAGGGGTCTAAACACTGAAGCTTTCTTT. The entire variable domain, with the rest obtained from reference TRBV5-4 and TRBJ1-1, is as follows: ETGVTQSPTHLIKTRGQQVTLRCSSQSGHNTVSWYQQALGQGPQFIFQYYREEENGRGNFPPRFSGLQFPNYSSELNVNALELDDSALYLCASSPGGRGLNTEAFFGQGTRLTVV.

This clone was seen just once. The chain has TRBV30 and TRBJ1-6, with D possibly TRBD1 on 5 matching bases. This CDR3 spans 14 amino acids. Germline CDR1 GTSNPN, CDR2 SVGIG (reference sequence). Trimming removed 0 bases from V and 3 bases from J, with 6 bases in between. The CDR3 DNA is TGTGCCTGGAGTGTGCAGGGCTATAATTCACCCCTCCACTTT. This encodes CAWSVQGYNSPLHF.

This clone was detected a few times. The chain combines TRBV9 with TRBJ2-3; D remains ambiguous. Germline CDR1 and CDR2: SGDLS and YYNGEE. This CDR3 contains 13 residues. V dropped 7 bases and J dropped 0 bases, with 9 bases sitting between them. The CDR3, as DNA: TGTGCCAGCTTCAGAAAGAGCACAGATACGCAGTATTTT. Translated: CASFRKSTDTQYF.

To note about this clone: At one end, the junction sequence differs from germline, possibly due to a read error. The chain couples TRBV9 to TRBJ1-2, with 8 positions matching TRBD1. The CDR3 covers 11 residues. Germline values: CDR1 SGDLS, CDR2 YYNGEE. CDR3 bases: TGTGCCAGCAGCGCGAACTCGGGACAGGCCTTC. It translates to CASSANSGQAF. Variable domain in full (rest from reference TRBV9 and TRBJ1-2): DSGVTQTPKHLITATGQRVTLRCSPRSGDLSVYWYQQSLDQGLQFLIQYYNGEERAKGNILERFSAQQFPDLHSELNLSSLELGDSALYFCASSANSGQAFGSGTRLTVV.